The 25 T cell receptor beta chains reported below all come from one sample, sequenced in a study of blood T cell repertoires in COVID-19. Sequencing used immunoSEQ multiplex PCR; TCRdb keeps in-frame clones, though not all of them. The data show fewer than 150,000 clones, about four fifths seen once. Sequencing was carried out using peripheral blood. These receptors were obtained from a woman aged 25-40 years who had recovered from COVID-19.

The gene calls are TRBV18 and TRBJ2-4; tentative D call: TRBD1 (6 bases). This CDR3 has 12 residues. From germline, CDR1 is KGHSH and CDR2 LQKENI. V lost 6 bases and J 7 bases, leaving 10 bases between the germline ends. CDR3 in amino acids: CASSVDSNIQYF. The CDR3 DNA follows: TGTGCCAGCTCGGTGGACAGTAACATTCAGTACTTC.

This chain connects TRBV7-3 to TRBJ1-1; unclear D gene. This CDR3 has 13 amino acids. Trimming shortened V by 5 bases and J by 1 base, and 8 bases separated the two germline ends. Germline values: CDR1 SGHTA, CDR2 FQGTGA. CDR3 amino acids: CASSMNRNTEAFF. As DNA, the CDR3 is TGTGCCAGCAGCATGAACAGGAACACTGAAGCTTTCTTT.

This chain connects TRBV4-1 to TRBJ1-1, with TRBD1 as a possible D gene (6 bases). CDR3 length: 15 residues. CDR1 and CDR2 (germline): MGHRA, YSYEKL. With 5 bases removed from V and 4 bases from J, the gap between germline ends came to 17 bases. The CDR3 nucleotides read TGCGCCAGCAGCGACTCGACAGGTCGTACCACTGAAGCTTTCTTT. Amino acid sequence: CASSDSTGRTTEAFF.

The CDR3 DNA reads as TGTGCCAGTTCCCAGCGGGAGGGCACAGATACGCAGTATTTT. Amino acid sequence: CASSQREGTDTQYF. The rearrangement links TRBV6-5 to TRBJ2-3, with 9 bases that match TRBD2. J gave up 1 base and V 9 bases, and 5 bases lay outside the gene matches. This CDR3 spans 14 amino acids. CDR1 is MNHEY and CDR2 is SVGAGI in the germline V gene.

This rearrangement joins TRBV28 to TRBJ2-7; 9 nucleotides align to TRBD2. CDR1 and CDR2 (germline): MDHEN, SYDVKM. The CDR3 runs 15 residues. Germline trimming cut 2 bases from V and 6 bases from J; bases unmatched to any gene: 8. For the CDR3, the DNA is TGTGCCAGCAGTTTAAGTCGCGGGAGGGCCGCCGAGCAGTACTTC. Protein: CASSLSRGRAAEQYF.

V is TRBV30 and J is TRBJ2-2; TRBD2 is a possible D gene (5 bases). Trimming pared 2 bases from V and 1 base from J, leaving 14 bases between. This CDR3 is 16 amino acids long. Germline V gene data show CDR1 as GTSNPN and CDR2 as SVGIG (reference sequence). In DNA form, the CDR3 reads TGTGCCTGGAGTCTTGGGCGGAGGAAGAACACCGGGGAGCTGTTTTTT. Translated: CAWSLGRRKNTGELFF.

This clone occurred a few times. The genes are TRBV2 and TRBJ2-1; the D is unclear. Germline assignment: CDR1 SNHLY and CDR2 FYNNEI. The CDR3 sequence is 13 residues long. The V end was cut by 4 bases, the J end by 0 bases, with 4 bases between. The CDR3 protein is CASSVASYNEQFF. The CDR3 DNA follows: TGTGCCAGCAGTGTGGCCTCCTACAATGAGCAGTTCTTC.

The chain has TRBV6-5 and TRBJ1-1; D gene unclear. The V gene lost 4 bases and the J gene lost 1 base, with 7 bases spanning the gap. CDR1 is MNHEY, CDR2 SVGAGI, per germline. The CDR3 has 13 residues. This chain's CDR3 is CASSWTENTEAFF. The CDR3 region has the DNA TGTGCCAGCAGTTGGACTGAGAACACTGAAGCTTTCTTT.

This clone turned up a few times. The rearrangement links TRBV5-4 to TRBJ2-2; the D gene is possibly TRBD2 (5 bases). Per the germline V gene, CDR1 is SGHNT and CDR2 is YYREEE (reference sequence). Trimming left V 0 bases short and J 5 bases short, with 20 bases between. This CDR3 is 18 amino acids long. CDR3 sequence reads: CASSLGIRTLRGTGELFF. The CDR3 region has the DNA TGTGCCAGCAGCTTGGGAATCAGGACTCTGAGAGGGACCGGGGAGCTGTTTTTT.

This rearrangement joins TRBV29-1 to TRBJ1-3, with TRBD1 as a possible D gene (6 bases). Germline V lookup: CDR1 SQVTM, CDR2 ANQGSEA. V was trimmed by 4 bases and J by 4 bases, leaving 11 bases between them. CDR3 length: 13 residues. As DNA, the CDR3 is TGCAGCGTTGGGGGGGGCGTCGGAAACACCATATATTTT. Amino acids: CSVGGGVGNTIYF.

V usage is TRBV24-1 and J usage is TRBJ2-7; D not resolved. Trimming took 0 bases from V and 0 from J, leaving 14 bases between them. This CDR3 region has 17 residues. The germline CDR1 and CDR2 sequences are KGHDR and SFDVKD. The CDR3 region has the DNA TGTGCCACCAGTGATTTGTACGACAATCAGAGCTCCTACGAGCAGTACTTC. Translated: CATSDLYDNQSSYEQYF.

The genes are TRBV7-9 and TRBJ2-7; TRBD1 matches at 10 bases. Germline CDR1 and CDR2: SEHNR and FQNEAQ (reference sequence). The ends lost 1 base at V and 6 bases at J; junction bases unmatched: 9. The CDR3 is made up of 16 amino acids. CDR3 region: CASSLGRKDRGVEQYF. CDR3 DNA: TGTGCCAGCAGCTTAGGTCGGAAGGACAGGGGGGTCGAGCAGTACTTC.

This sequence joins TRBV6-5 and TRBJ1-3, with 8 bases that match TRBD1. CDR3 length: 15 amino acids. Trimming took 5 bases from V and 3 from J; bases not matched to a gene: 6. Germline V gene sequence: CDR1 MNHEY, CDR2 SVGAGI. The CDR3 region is CASSRTGTGGNTIYF. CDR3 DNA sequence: TGTGCCAGCAGTAGGACAGGGACAGGTGGAAACACCATATATTTT.

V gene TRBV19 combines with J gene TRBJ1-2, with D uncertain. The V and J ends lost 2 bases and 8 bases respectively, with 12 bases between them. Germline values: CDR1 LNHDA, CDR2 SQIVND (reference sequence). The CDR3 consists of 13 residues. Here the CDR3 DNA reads TGTGCCAGTAGTATATCGGGAGGGCCCGGCTACACCTTC. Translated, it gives CASSISGGPGYTF.

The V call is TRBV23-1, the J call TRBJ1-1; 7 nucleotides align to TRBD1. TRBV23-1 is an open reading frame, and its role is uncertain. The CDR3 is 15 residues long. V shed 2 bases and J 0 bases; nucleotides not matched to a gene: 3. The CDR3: CASSQLGQMNTEAFF. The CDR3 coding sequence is TGCGCCAGCAGTCAACTGGGACAGATGAACACTGAAGCTTTCTTT.

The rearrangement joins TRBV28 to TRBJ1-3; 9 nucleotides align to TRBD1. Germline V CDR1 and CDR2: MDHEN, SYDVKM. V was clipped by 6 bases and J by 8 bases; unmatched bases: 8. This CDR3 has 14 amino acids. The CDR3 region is CASRRDRVRDTIYF. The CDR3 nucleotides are TGTGCCAGCAGGCGGGACAGGGTTCGAGACACCATATATTTT.

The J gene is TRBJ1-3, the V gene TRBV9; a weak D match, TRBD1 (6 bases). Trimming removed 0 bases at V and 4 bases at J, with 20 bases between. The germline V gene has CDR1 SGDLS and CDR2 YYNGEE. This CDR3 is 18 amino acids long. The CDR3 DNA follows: TGTGCCAGCAGCGTAGGAATTCGAGACAGGAGGTCGGGAAACACCATATATTTT. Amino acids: CASSVGIRDRRSGNTIYF.

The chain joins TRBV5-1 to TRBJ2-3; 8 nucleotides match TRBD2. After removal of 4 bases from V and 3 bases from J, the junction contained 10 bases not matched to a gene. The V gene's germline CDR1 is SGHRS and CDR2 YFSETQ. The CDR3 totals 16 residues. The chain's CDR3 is CASSRLTGGSTDTQYF. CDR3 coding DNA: TGCGCCAGCAGCCGCCTGACGGGGGGGTCAACAGATACGCAGTATTTT.

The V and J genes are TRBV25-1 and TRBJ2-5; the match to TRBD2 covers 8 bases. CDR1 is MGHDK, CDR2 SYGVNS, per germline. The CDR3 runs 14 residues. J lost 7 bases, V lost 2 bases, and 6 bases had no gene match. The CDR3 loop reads CASSETRGGWTQYF. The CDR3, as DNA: TGTGCCAGCAGTGAAACTCGGGGGGGGTGGACCCAGTACTTC.

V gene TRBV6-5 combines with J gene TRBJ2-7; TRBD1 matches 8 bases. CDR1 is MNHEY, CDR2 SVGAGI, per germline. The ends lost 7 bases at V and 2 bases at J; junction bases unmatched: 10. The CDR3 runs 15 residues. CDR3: CASTSRGTGTYEQYF. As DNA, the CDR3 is TGTGCCAGCACCTCCCGCGGGACAGGCACCTACGAGCAGTACTTC.

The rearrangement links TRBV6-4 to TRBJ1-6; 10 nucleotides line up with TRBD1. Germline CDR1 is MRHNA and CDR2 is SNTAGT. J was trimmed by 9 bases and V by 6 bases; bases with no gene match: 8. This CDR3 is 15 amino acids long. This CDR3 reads CASSQTGGGFSPLHF. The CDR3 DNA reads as TGTGCCAGCAGCCAGACAGGGGGCGGCTTTTCACCCCTCCACTTT.

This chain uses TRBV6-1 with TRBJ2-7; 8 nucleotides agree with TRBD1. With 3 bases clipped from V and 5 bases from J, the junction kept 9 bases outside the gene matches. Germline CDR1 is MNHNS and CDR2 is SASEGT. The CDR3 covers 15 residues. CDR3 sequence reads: CASSDGQGAYDEQYF. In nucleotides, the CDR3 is TGTGCCAGCAGTGACGGGCAGGGGGCTTATGACGAGCAGTACTTC.

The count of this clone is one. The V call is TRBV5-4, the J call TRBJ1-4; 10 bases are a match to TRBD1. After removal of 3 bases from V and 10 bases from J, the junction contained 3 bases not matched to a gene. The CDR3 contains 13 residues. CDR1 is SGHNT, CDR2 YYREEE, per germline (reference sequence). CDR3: CASSSTGGGKLFF. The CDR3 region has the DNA TGTGCCAGCAGCTCGACAGGGGGCGGAAAACTGTTTTTT. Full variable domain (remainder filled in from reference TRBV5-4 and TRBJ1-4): ETGVTQSPTHLIKTRGQQVTLRCSSQSGHNTVSWYQQALGQGPQFIFQYYREEENGRGNFPPRFSGLQFPNYSSELNVNALELDDSALYLCASSSTGGGKLFFGSGTQLSVL.

The CDR3 loop reads CASSSTGGGGEAFF. For the CDR3, the DNA is TGTGCCAGCAGCTCGACAGGGGGCGGCGGTGAAGCTTTCTTT. The V and J genes are TRBV3-1 (or the pseudogene TRBV3-2) and TRBJ1-1; TRBD1 aligns across 10 bases. The V segment lost 5 bases and the J segment 7 bases; nucleotides outside the gene matches: 7. Germline lookup yields CDR1 LGHDT and CDR2 YNNKEL (reference sequence). This CDR3 is built from 14 residues.

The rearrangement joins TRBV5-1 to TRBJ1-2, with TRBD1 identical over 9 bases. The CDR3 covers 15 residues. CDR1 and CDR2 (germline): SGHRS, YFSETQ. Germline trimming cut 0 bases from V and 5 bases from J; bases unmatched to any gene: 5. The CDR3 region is CASSLETGGRYGYTF. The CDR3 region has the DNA TGCGCCAGCAGCTTGGAGACAGGGGGTCGTTATGGCTACACCTTC.